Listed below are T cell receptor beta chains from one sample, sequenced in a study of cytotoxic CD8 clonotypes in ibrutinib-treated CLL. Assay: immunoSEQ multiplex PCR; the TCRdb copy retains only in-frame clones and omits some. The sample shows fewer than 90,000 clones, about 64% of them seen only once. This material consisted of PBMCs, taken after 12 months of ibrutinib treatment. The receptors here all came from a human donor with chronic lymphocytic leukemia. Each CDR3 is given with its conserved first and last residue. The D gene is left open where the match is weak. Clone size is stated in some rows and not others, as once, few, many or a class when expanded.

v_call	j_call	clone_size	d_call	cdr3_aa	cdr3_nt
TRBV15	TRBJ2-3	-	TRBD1	CATSGGQGSTDTQYF	TGTGCCACCAGCGGGGGACAGGGCAGCACAGATACGCAGTATTTT
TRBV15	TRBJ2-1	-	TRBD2	CATSRPGLANYNEQFF	TGTGCCACCAGCAGGCCGGGACTAGCGAACTACAATGAGCAGTTCTTC
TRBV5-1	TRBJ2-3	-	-	CASSLGTSGSTDTQYF	TGCGCCAGCAGCTTGGGGACCTCCGGCAGCACAGATACGCAGTATTTT
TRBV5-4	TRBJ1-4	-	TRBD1	CASSQQGLNEKLFF	TGTGCCAGCAGTCAACAGGGGTTGAATGAAAAACTGTTTTTT
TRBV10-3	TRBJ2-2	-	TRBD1	CAISERTGVTGELFF	TGTGCCATCAGTGAACGGACAGGGGTCACCGGGGAGCTGTTTTTT
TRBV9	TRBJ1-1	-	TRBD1	CASSRGTGGRMNTEAFF	TGTGCCAGCAGCCGGGGGACAGGGGGCAGGATGAACACTGAAGCTTTCTTT
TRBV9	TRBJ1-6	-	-	CASSVVDYSYNSPLHF	TGTGCCAGCAGCGTAGTTGACTATTCCTATAATTCACCCCTCCACTTT
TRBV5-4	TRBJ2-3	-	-	CASSGGPGPLLDTQYF	TGTGCCAGCAGCGGGGGACCCGGGCCGCTCCTCGATACGCAGTATTTT
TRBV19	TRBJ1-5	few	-	CASSMRHSNQPQHF	TGTGCCAGTAGTATGAGACATAGCAATCAGCCCCAGCATTTT
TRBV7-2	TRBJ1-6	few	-	CASSLVGQGNSPLHF	TGTGCCAGCAGCTTAGTGGGGCAGGGTAATTCACCCCTCCACTTT
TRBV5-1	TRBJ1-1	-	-	CASSLEGRWNTEAFF	TGCGCCAGCAGCTTGGAGGGCAGATGGAACACTGAAGCTTTCTTT
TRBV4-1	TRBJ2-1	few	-	CASSQRVYEQFF	TGCGCCAGCAGCCAGAGGGTCTATGAGCAGTTCTTC
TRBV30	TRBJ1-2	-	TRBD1	CAWSRDRGSYGYTF	TGTGCCTGGAGTAGGGACAGGGGATCCTATGGCTACACCTTC
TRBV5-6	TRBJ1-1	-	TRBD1	CASSPQGVLTEAFF	TGTGCCAGCAGCCCCCAGGGGGTTCTGACTGAAGCTTTCTTT
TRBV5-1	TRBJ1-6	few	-	CASSLDLGGSPLHF	TGCGCCAGCAGCTTGGACCTCGGGGGGTCACCCCTCCACTTT
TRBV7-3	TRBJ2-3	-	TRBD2	CASSLNPPITRGLAGGHLTDTQYF	TGTGCCAGCAGCTTAAATCCCCCTATAACTCGGGGACTAGCGGGGGGGCACCTCACAGATACGCAGTATTTT
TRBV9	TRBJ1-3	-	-	CASSVEGVEGAGNTIYF	TGTGCCAGCAGCGTAGAAGGGGTGGAGGGGGCTGGAAACACCATATATTTT
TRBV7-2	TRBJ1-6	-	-	CASSLDRGHPSPLHF	TGTGCCAGCAGCTTAGATAGGGGACACCCATCACCCCTCCACTTT
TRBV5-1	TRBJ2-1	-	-	CASFRDGSSYNEQFF	TGCGCCAGCTTCCGGGACGGGAGCTCCTACAATGAGCAGTTCTTC
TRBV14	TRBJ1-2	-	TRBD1	CASSQVRAVQGDGYTF	TGTGCCAGCAGCCAAGTTCGTGCAGTACAGGGGGACGGCTACACCTTC
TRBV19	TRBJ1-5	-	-	CASSPRVSQPQHF	TGTGCCAGTAGTCCGAGGGTTTCTCAGCCCCAGCATTTT
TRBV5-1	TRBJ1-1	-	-	CASSLASMNTEAFF	TGCGCCAGCAGCTTGGCTTCAATGAACACTGAAGCTTTCTTT
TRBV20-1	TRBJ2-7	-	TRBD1	CSAVTGDEQYF	TGCAGTGCTGTAACAGGGGACGAGCAGTACTTC
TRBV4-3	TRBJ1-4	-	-	CASSPTGRENEKLFF	TGCGCCAGCAGCCCCACGGGCAGAGAAAATGAAAAACTGTTTTTT
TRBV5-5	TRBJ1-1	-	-	CASSFHTANTEAFF	TGTGCCAGCAGCTTCCACACAGCGAACACTGAAGCTTTCTTT
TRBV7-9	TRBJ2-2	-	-	CASSPTKNTGELFF	TGTGCCAGCAGCCCAACCAAGAACACCGGGGAGCTGTTTTTT
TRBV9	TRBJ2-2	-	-	CASSSTWGGGTGELFF	TGTGCCAGCAGCTCAACTTGGGGGGGCGGCACCGGGGAGCTGTTTTTT
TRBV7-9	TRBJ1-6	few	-	CASSLFLSENSPLHF	TGTGCCAGCAGCTTATTCCTTTCGGAGAATTCACCCCTCCACTTT
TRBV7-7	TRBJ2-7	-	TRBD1	CASSLRQGAYEQYF	TGTGCCAGCAGCCTACGACAGGGAGCCTACGAGCAGTACTTC
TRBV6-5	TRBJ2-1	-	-	CASLSLSPNEQFF	TGTGCCAGCTTGTCCCTGTCCCCTAATGAGCAGTTCTTC
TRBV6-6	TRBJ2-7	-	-	CASTRSLGALREQYF	TGTGCCAGCACCCGATCGTTGGGGGCGCTTCGGGAGCAGTACTTC
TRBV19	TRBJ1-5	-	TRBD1	CASTVGTVSNQPQHF	TGTGCCAGTACCGTCGGGACAGTTAGCAATCAGCCCCAGCATTTT
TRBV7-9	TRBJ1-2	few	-	CASSPAGGRRYF	TGTGCCAGCAGCCCAGCGGGGGGGCGGCGATACTTC
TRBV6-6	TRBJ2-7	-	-	CASSLDIFHEQYF	TGTGCCAGCAGTTTGGACATTTTCCACGAGCAGTACTTC
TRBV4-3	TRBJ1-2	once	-	CASSQAEAANYGYTF	TGCGCCAGCAGCCAAGCCGAGGCAGCTAACTATGGCTACACCTTC
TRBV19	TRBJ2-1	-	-	CASSIELDNEQFF	TGTGCCAGTAGTATAGAACTAGACAATGAGCAGTTCTTC
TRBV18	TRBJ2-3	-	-	CASSPGRGTDTQYF	TGTGCCAGCTCACCGGGGAGGGGGACAGATACGCAGTATTTT
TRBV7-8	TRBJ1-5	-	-	CASGLTVNQPQHF	TGTGCCAGCGGGCTTACTGTAAATCAGCCCCAGCATTTT
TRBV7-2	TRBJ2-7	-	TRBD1	CASSLGPGQVLGYEQYF	TGTGCCAGCAGCTTAGGGCCGGGACAGGTACTCGGATACGAGCAGTACTTC
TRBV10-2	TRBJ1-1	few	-	CASKASRNTEAFF	TGCGCCAGCAAGGCATCTCGGAACACTGAAGCTTTCTTT
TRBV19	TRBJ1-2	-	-	CASSIYDSGYTF	TGTGCCAGTAGTATTTACGACAGCGGCTACACCTTC
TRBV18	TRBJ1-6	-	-	CASSLDLGNSPLHF	TGTGCCAGCTCACTCGACTTGGGGAATTCACCCCTCCACTTT
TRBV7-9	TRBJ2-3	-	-	CASSQGGSTDTQYF	TGTGCCAGCAGCCAAGGCGGGAGCACAGATACGCAGTATTTT
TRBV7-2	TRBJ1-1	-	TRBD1	CASRTGTDGAKTEAFF	TGTGCCAGCAGGACCGGGACAGATGGGGCGAAGACTGAAGCTTTCTTT
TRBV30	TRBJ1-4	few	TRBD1	CAWSHGDLTGQKLFF	TGTGCCTGGAGCCACGGGGATTTGACAGGGCAAAAACTGTTTTTT
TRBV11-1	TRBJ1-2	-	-	CASNHSDGHNYGYTF	TGTGCCAGCAACCATTCGGACGGACATAACTATGGCTACACCTTC
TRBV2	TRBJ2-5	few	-	CASSGGMKETQYF	TGTGCCAGCAGTGGAGGGATGAAGGAGACCCAGTACTTC
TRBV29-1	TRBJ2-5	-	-	CSVEDPRYQETQYF	TGCAGCGTTGAAGATCCCAGGTACCAAGAGACCCAGTACTTC
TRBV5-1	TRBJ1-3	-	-	CASSLTQGNTIYF	TGCGCCAGCAGCTTGACGCAGGGAAACACCATATATTTT
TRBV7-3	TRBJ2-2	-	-	CASSLTMGYTGELFF	TGTGCCAGCAGCTTAACGATGGGGTACACCGGGGAGCTGTTTTTT
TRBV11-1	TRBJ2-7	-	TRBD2	CASSLAPGLAHEQYF	TGTGCCAGCAGCTTAGCGCCCGGACTAGCGCACGAGCAGTACTTC
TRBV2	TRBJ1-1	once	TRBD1	CASSTGQGVNTEAFF	TGTGCCAGCAGTACCGGACAGGGGGTGAATACTGAAGCTTTCTTT
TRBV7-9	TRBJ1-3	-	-	CASSQSPGRTSGNTIYF	TGTGCCAGCAGCCAGAGCCCTGGCAGGACCTCTGGAAACACCATATATTTT
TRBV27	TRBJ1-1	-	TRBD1	CASNLRGLTREAFF	TGTGCCAGCAACCTAAGGGGGCTTACGCGAGAAGCTTTCTTT